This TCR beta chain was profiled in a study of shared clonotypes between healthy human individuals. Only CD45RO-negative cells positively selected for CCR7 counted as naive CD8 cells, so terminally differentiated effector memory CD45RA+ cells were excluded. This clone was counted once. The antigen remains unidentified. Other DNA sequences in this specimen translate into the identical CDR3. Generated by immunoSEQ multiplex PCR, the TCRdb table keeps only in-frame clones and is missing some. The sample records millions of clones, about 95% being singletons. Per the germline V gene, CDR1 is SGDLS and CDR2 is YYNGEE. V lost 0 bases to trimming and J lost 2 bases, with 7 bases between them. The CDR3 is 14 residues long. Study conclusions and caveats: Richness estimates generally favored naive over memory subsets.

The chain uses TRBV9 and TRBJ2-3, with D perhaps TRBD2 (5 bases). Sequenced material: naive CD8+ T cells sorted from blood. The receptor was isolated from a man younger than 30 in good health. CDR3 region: CASSVGLATDTQYF. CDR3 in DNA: TGTGCCAGCAGCGTAGGGCTAGCCACAGATACGCAGTATTTT.